The 27 T cell receptor beta chains in this list originate from one sample, sequenced in a study of cytomegalovirus exposure and HLA in healthy donors. Both 60 Vbeta primers and 13 Jbeta primers went into the PCR. Here immunoSEQ multiplex PCR was the method, and the copy in TCRdb shows in-frame clones only, minus some. The sample shows 150,000 to 200,000 clones, 70% to 80% of them seen only once. The sequenced sample consisted of PBMCs. The source is a woman in her twenties or thirties in good health and CMV-seropositive.

The chain employs TRBV30 and TRBJ2-5; 8 bases fit TRBD2. This CDR3 has 14 amino acids. The V gene's germline CDR1 is GTSNPN and CDR2 SVGIG (reference sequence). V dropped 3 bases and J dropped 5; count of bases not matched to a gene: 8. CDR3 region: CAWRGLVESETQYF. CDR3 bases: TGTGCCTGGAGGGGACTAGTGGAGTCGGAGACCCAGTACTTC.

The J gene is TRBJ2-5, the V gene TRBV10-1; weak D call: TRBD2 (6 bases). CDR3 length: 15 residues. CDR1 WNHNN and CDR2 SYGVQD come from the germline V gene (reference sequence). V lost 0 bases, J lost 1 base, and 9 bases lay in between. The CDR3 coding sequence is TGCGCCAGCAGTGAGTCAGTTAGCGGCCAAGAGACCCAGTACTTC. This sequence encodes CASSESVSGQETQYF.

The chain has TRBV5-1 and TRBJ2-6; no clear D. Germline V gene sequence: CDR1 SGHRS, CDR2 YFSETQ. The CDR3 is 14 residues long. The ends were cut back, 2 bases at V and 0 bases at J, with 3 bases in the middle. CDR3 sequence: CASSLLSGANVLTF. The CDR3 DNA reads TGCGCCAGCAGCTTACTCTCTGGGGCCAACGTCCTGACTTTC.

This sequence joins TRBV27 and TRBJ2-7, with 14 positions matching TRBD2. V gave up 3 bases and J gave up 0 bases; unmatched junction bases: 1. This CDR3 comprises 16 residues. In germline, CDR1 is MNHEY, CDR2 SMNVEV (reference sequence). The CDR3 DNA reads TGTGCCAGCAGTTTTGGGACTAGCGGGAGCTCCTACGAGCAGTACTTC. Its translation is CASSFGTSGSSYEQYF.

This chain connects TRBV5-6 to TRBJ1-1; maybe TRBD1 (5 bases). V lost 4 bases to trimming and J lost 3 bases, with 10 bases between them. Germline assignment: CDR1 SGHDT and CDR2 YYEEEE. This CDR3 contains 13 residues. The CDR3 DNA reads as TGTGCCAGCAGCCCGCAACAGGACACTGAAGCTTTCTTT. It is translated as CASSPQQDTEAFF.

This chain joins TRBV19 and TRBJ1-3; D not resolved. Trimming stripped 0 bases from V and 1 base from J, with 7 bases between. There are 15 residues in the CDR3. Per the germline V gene, CDR1 is LNHDA and CDR2 is SQIVND (reference sequence). Written as DNA, the CDR3 is TGTGCCAGTAGTATAGATCAGGATTCTGGAAACACCATATATTTT. This gives the protein CASSIDQDSGNTIYF.

The chain couples TRBV5-4 to TRBJ1-2, with 10 bases that match TRBD1. The germline gives CDR1 SGHNT, CDR2 YYREEE (reference sequence). The CDR3 contains 16 residues. The junction had 11 bases not matched to a gene; V was cut back by 4 bases and J by 5 bases. CDR3 sequence (DNA): TGTGCCAGCAGCACCCAGGACAGGGGGTTGTGGTATGGCTACACCTTC. Translating it yields CASSTQDRGLWYGYTF.

The chain has TRBV5-4 and TRBJ2-1, with 10 bases lining up with TRBD2. V shed 0 bases, J shed 4 bases, and the junction held 13 bases outside the gene matches. The V gene's germline CDR1 is SGHNT and CDR2 YYREEE (reference sequence). The CDR3 totals 19 residues. The DNA of the CDR3 is TGTGCCAGCAGCTTGGTTGGGACCGAGACTAGCGGGTATTACAATGAGCAGTTCTTC. Translated, it gives CASSLVGTETSGYYNEQFF.

J is TRBJ2-3 and V is TRBV28; 11 bases are shared with TRBD2. The CDR3 is 16 residues long. Germline CDR1 is MDHEN and CDR2 is SYDVKM. The V gene end was trimmed by 4 bases and the J gene end by 3 bases; junction bases not matched to a gene: 6. CDR3 bases: TGTGCCAGCAGTTCCTTAGCGGGAGGGCTGACAGATACGCAGTATTTT. It specifies CASSSLAGGLTDTQYF.

V usage is TRBV28 and J usage is TRBJ2-5, with TRBD1 identical over 8 bases. The better agreement between TRBJ2-7 and the DNA end casts doubt on the J call. CDR3 length equals 15 residues. Germline V gene data show CDR1 as MDHEN and CDR2 as SYDVKM. As DNA, the CDR3 is TGTGCCAGCACCCCTAGGACAGGGAGCTACTACGAGCAGTACTTC. It is translated as CASTPRTGSYYEQYF.

The rearrangement uses TRBV7-8 and TRBJ1-1, with a possible D match to TRBD1 (5 bases). CDR3 length: 15 residues. Trimming shortened V by 1 base and J by 3 bases, and 12 bases separated the two germline ends. CDR1 SGHVS and CDR2 FQNEAQ come from the germline V gene. CDR3 protein: CASSLGIRVDTEAFF. The CDR3 coding sequence is TGTGCCAGCAGCTTAGGTATCAGGGTTGACACTGAAGCTTTCTTT.

Only one count was recorded for this clone. The chain joins TRBV6-1 to TRBJ2-7; 8 bases agree with TRBD1. Germline CDR1 MNHNS, CDR2 SASEGT. Losses at the gene ends were 4 bases for V and 3 bases for J; bases not matched to a gene: 11. This CDR3 has 16 amino acids. CDR3 DNA: TGTGCCAGCAGTGCTGGACAGGGCCGCTTGGACTACGAGCAGTACTTC. This codes for CASSAGQGRLDYEQYF.

This chain uses TRBV5-1 with TRBJ1-1, with a tentative D call TRBD1 (6 bases). The ends were cut back, 4 bases at V and 5 bases at J, with 21 bases in the middle. The CDR3 sequence is 16 residues long. Looked up from germline, CDR1 is SGHRS and CDR2 is YFSETQ. The CDR3 region is CASSHSGQRVGTEAFF. In DNA, the CDR3 is TGCGCCAGCAGCCATTCCGGACAGAGGGTGGGGACTGAAGCTTTCTTT.

V is TRBV19 and J is TRBJ2-5; possibly TRBD1 for D (5 bases). Per germline, CDR1 LNHDA and CDR2 SQIVND (reference sequence). CDR3 length: 13 residues. The V and J ends lost 3 bases and 5 bases respectively, with 10 bases between them. This CDR3 reads CASSMGHAETQYF. Written as DNA, the CDR3 is TGTGCCAGTAGTATGGGGCATGCGGAGACCCAGTACTTC.

V and J are TRBV6-8 and TRBJ1-5, with 7 bases fitting TRBD1. The trim removed 9 bases at V and 6 bases at J, leaving 5 bases unmatched. The CDR3 loop spans 12 amino acids. Germline V gives CDR1 MNHGY, CDR2 SAAAGT. This CDR3 reads CAREDRAQPQHF. CDR3 coding DNA: TGTGCCAGGGAAGACAGGGCTCAGCCCCAGCATTTT.

The rearrangement joins TRBV28 to TRBJ2-3, with TRBD2 matching 10 bases. The germline V gene encodes CDR1 MDHEN and CDR2 SYDVKM. This CDR3 has 12 residues. V lost 10 bases and J lost 6; bases outside the gene matches: 4. The DNA for the CDR3 is TGTGCCACTAGCGGGGGTCGGGATACGCAGTATTTT. As protein: CATSGGRDTQYF.

The CDR3 DNA follows: TGTGCCAGCAGCCAAGTCGAAGGGGCCAACGAGCAGTACTTC. Protein: CASSQVEGANEQYF. The rearrangement links TRBV4-2 to TRBJ2-7; a possible D gene is TRBD1 (5 bases). Looked up from germline, CDR1 is LGHNA and CDR2 is YNFKEQ. The CDR3 is 14 residues long. V was shortened by 1 base and J by 5 bases, with 12 bases between the two germline ends.

This clone was observed a few times. J is TRBJ1-1 and V is TRBV5-6; a possible D gene is TRBD1 (5 bases). This CDR3 has 14 amino acids. CDR1 and CDR2 (germline): SGHDT, YYEEEE. The V end lost 7 bases, the J end lost 3 bases, and 16 bases lay between the germline ends. The CDR3 here is CASVWSGFYTEAFF. The DNA of the CDR3 is TGTGCCAGCGTATGGTCAGGGTTTTACACTGAAGCTTTCTTT.

V usage is TRBV10-2 and J usage is TRBJ2-7; TRBD2 matches at 8 bases. The V gene end was trimmed by 7 bases and the J gene end by 3 bases; junction bases not matched to a gene: 11. Germline values: CDR1 WSHSY, CDR2 SAAADI. The CDR3 totals 15 residues. CDR3 nucleotides: TGCGCCAGCAAACCGATCGGGGGGGGCAACTACGAGCAGTACTTC. Protein sequence: CASKPIGGGNYEQYF.

This chain uses TRBV7-2 with TRBJ2-5, with 7 nucleotides matching TRBD1. Germline V CDR1 and CDR2: SGHTA, FQGNSA. CDR3 length: 14 amino acids. With V trimmed by 5 bases and J by 5 bases, 8 bases remained unmatched. As DNA, the CDR3 is TGTGCCAGCAGCCCGAACAGGGGCCGGGAGACCCAGTACTTC. Encoded protein: CASSPNRGRETQYF.

The chain recombines TRBV19 with TRBJ1-5; D gene unclear. Germline V gene sequence: CDR1 LNHDA, CDR2 SQIVND (reference sequence). This CDR3 has 12 residues. V was cut by 9 bases and J by 5 bases, with 11 bases left in between. The CDR3 DNA reads as TGTGCCAGCCGGGATTACGATCAGCCCCAGCATTTT. This codes for CASRDYDQPQHF.

The rearrangement joins TRBV5-1 to TRBJ1-5; D is undetermined. CDR1 is SGHRS and CDR2 is YFSETQ in the germline V gene. The CDR3 is 13 residues long. Trimming took 0 bases from V and 4 from J, leaving 5 bases between them. The CDR3 DNA reads as TGCGCCAGCAGCTTGGACTTGAATCAGCCCCAGCATTTT. It translates to CASSLDLNQPQHF.

V gene TRBV2 combines with J gene TRBJ2-5; D may be TRBD1 (5 bases). With 7 bases removed from V and 2 bases from J, the gap between germline ends came to 11 bases. The germline V gene has CDR1 SNHLY and CDR2 FYNNEI. This CDR3 contains 13 residues. The CDR3 bases are TGTGCCAGCATTGCAGGGCTACAAGAGACCCAGTACTTC. Translating it yields CASIAGLQETQYF. The variable domain in full, with the rest retrieved from reference TRBV2 and TRBJ2-5, is EPEVTQTPSHQVTQMGQEVILRCVPISNHLYFYWYRQILGQKVEFLVSFYNNEISEKSEIFDDQFSVERPDGSNFTLKIRSTKLEDSAMYFCASIAGLQETQYFGPGTRLLVL.

The genes are TRBV5-1 and TRBJ1-1, with a weak D call TRBD1 (5 bases). Trimming shortened V by 3 bases and J by 0 bases, and 12 bases separated the two germline ends. CDR1 is SGHRS, CDR2 YFSETQ, per germline. The CDR3 covers 15 residues. The CDR3 nucleotides are TGCGCCAGCAGCTCCTCTTCAGGGATGAACACTGAAGCTTTCTTT. It codes for CASSSSSGMNTEAFF.

The rearrangement links TRBV5-4 to TRBJ2-3, with TRBD1 matching over 7 bases. V shed 9 bases and J 0 bases; nucleotides not matched to a gene: 7. Per germline, CDR1 SGHNT and CDR2 YYREEE (reference sequence). The CDR3 is 14 amino acids. CDR3 DNA sequence: TGTGCCACCACGGCAGGGGGAAGCACAGATACGCAGTATTTT. Amino acid sequence: CATTAGGSTDTQYF.

This chain links TRBV20-1 with TRBJ2-3; D call uncertain. The CDR3 has 11 residues. Germline lookup yields CDR1 DFQATT and CDR2 SNEGSKA (reference sequence). V was clipped by 5 bases and J by 6 bases, with 9 bases between them. DNA of the CDR3: TGCAGTGCTGCGTGGGCGGATACGCAGTATTTT. This translates into CSAAWADTQYF.

The CDR3 nucleotides read TGCGCCAGCAGCCAAGATCTGAGCAGGGGCGGCTATGGCTACACCTTC. Translating it yields CASSQDLSRGGYGYTF. V and J are TRBV4-3 and TRBJ1-2; tentatively, D is TRBD1 (6 bases). The length of the CDR3 is 16 residues. Germline CDR1 LGHNA, CDR2 YSLEER. Trimming cost V 0 bases and J 4 bases, with 15 bases left between them.